This TCR beta chain appears in the sequencing data of a study of blood T cell repertoires in COVID-19. The germline V gene encodes CDR1 GTSNPN and CDR2 SVGIG (reference sequence). This CDR3 spans 15 amino acids. With 3 bases clipped from V and 8 bases from J, the junction kept 14 bases outside the gene matches. Sequencing used immunoSEQ multiplex PCR; TCRdb keeps in-frame clones, though not all of them. The sample lists just over 300,000 clones; roughly nine tenths were seen once. The rearrangement links TRBV30 to TRBJ1-2; 8 bases line up with TRBD1. The sequence was collected from a woman in her thirties with COVID-19, enrolled during active disease. The sequenced material came from peripheral blood. The CDR3 loop reads CAWREATGAIIGYTF. CDR3 DNA: TGTGCCTGGAGGGAGGCGACAGGGGCGATAATAGGCTACACCTTC.